Detailed here is one TCR beta chain. The antigen remains unidentified. The ends were cut back, 4 bases at V and 1 base at J, with 8 bases in the middle. Germline V CDR1 and CDR2: SGHTA, FQGNSA. This CDR3 has 14 amino acids. The data originate from a study of Ad26.COV2.S vaccination and SARS-CoV-2 variants. Notes on the study in general: Non-spike TCR breadth did not differ much between vaccine and placebo recipients. Possibly, TCR breadth and depth analyses underestimated total T cell responses.

The protocol was immunoSEQ multiplex PCR, while the TCRdb copy is restricted to in-frame clones and leaves out a portion. The sample lists under 500,000 clones; about 92% were seen once. Treatment reported: 15 to 20 received Ad26.COV2.S at low or high dose, single or two shots; several received placebo; per-sample allocation not given. The samples date from day 63 after the first vaccine or placebo injection. The chain recombines TRBV7-2 with TRBJ1-5; possibly TRBD1 for D (5 bases). The sequence was obtained from a person aged 18-60 years who received the Ad26.COV2.S COVID-19 vaccine or a placebo. Sequenced material: peripheral blood, taken in a trial of Ad26.COV2.S vaccine versus placebo. The CDR3 sequence is CASSSRQSNQPQHF. The CDR3 nucleotides read TGTGCCAGCAGCTCCCGACAGAGCAATCAGCCCCAGCATTTT.